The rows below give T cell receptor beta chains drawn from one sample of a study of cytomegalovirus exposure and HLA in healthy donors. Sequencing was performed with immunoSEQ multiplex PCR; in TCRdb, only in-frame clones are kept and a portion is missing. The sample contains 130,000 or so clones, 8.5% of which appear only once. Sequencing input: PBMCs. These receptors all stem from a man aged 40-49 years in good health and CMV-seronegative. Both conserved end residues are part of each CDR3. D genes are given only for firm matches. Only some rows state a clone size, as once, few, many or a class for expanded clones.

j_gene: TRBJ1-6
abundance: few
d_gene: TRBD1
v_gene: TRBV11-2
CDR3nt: TGTGCCAGCAGCTTTATACAGGGGTATTCACCCCTCCACTTT
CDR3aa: CASSFIQGYSPLHF

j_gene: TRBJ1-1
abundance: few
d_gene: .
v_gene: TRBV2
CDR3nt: TGTGCCAGCAGTGACAGCACTGAAGCTTTCTTT
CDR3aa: CASSDSTEAFF

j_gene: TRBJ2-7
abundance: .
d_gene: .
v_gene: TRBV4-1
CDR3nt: TGCGCCAGCAGCCAGAGCTCCTACGAGCAGTACTTC
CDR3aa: CASSQSSYEQYF

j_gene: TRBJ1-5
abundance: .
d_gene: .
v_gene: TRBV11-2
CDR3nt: TGTGCCAGCAGCTCCCGGGGCAATCAGCCCCAGCATTTT
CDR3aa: CASSSRGNQPQHF

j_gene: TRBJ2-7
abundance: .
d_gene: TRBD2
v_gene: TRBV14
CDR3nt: TGTGCCAGCAGCCAACCGGGGGGGGCCCACGAGCAGTACTTC
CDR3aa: CASSQPGGAHEQYF

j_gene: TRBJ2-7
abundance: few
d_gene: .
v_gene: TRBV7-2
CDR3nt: TGTGCCAGCAGCTTAGTTCAGGGGCCTTCCGAGCAGTACTTC
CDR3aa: CASSLVQGPSEQYF

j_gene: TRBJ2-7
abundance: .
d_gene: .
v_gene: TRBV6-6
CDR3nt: TGTGCCAGCAGTTATTTTGAGGGAGACGAGCAGTACTTC
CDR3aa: CASSYFEGDEQYF

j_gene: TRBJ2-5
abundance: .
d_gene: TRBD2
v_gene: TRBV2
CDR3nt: TGTGCCAGCAGTGATAATAGCGGGGGGACAGAGACCCAGTACTTC
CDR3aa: CASSDNSGGTETQYF

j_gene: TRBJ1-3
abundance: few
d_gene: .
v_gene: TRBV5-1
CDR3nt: TGCGCCAGCAGCTCCCCCGCTGACAGCTCTGGAAACACCATATATTTT
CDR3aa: CASSSPADSSGNTIYF

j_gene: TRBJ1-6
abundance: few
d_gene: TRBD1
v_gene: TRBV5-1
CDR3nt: TGCGCCAGCAGCTCCGGGACAGCAAGCTCCTATAATTCACCCCTCCACTTT
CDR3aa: CASSSGTASSYNSPLHF

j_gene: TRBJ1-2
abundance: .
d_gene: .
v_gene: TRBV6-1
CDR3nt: TGTGCCAGCAGTGACCGGTTAGGGAGCACCTATGGCTACACCTTC
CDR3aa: CASSDRLGSTYGYTF

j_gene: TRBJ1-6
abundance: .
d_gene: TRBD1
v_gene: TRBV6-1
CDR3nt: TGTGCCAGCAGCCAAGACAGGGTGGGAAATTCACCCCTCCACTTT
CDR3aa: CASSQDRVGNSPLHF

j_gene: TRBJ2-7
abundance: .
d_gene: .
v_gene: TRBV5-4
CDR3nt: TGTGCCAGCAGCTTGAATCCGGGGTCCTACGAGCAGTACTTC
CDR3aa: CASSLNPGSYEQYF

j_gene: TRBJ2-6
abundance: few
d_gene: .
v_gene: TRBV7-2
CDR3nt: TGTGCCAGCAGCCCCTCCCTTCTCTCTGGGGCCAACGTCCTGACTTTC
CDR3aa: CASSPSLLSGANVLTF

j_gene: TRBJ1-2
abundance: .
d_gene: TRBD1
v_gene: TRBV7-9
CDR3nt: TGTGCCAGCAGCTTGGACAGGGCGCTCTATGGCTACACCTTC
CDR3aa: CASSLDRALYGYTF

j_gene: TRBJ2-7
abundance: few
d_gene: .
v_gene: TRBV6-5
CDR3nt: TGTGCCAGCAGTTCCTATTACGAGCAGTACTTC
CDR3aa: CASSSYYEQYF

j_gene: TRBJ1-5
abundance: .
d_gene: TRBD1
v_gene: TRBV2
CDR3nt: TGTGCCAGCAGCGGACAGGGGAACCAGCCCCAGCATTTT
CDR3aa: CASSGQGNQPQHF

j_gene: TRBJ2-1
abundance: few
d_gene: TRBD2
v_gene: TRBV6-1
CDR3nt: TGTGCCAGCAGGCCGGCGGCGGGGGATTTTAGTGAGCAGTTCTTC
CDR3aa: CASRPAAGDFSEQFF

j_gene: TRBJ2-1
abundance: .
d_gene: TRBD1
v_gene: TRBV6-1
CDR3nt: TGTGCCAGCAGTGAAAACAGGGGCAATGAGCAGTTCTTC
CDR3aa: CASSENRGNEQFF

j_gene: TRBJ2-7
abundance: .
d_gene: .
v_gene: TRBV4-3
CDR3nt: TGCGCCAGCAGCCAAGAGAACACCCCCGGGGAGCAGTACTTC
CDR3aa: CASSQENTPGEQYF

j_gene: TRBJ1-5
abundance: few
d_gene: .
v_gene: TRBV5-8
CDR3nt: TGTGCCAGCAGCCCCGGGGACTTCAGGGCCCAGCATTTT
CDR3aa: CASSPGDFRAQHF

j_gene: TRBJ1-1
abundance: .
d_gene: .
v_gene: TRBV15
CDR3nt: TGTGCCACCAGACCACAGGGCGTCAAGAACACTGAAGCTTTCTTT
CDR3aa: CATRPQGVKNTEAFF

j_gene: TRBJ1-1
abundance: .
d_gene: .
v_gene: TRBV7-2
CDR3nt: TGTGCCAGCAGCTCCCAACCCCGGACTGAAGCTTTCTTT
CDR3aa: CASSSQPRTEAFF

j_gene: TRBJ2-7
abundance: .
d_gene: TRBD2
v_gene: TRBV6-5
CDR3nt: TGTGCCAGCAGGCAGACTAGCTCGACACCCTACGAGCAGTACTTC
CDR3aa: CASRQTSSTPYEQYF

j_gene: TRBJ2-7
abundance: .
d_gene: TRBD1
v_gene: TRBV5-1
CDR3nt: TGCGCCAGCAGCTTGACCCGGACAGGGGTGAGGGAGCAGTACTTC
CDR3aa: CASSLTRTGVREQYF

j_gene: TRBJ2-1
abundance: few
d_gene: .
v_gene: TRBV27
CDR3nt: TGTGCCAGCCGAGCCCTCATCGAGGGATACAATGAGCAGTTCTTC
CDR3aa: CASRALIEGYNEQFF

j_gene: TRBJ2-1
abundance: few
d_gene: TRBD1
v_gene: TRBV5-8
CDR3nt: TGTGCCAGCAGGCTACCCGGGACAGGTCTCGACAATGAGCAGTTCTTC
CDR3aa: CASRLPGTGLDNEQFF

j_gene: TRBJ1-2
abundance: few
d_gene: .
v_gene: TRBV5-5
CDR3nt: TGTGCCAGCAGCTTGGCCACGGGGGGATCCTATGGCTACACCTTC
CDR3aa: CASSLATGGSYGYTF

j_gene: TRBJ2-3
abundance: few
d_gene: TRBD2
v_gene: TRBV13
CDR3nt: TGTGCCAGCAGTTGGGGGGGATATAGCACAGATACGCAGTATTTT
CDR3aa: CASSWGGYSTDTQYF

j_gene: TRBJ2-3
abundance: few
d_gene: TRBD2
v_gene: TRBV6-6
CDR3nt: TGTGCCAGCAGAACAAGCGGGGGGGCGGTAGATACGCAGTATTTT
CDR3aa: CASRTSGGAVDTQYF

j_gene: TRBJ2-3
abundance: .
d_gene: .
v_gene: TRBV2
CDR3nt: TGTGCCAGCAGTGGGCCCTCACACCGGGGGGCAAGGGATACGCAGTATTTT
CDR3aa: CASSGPSHRGARDTQYF

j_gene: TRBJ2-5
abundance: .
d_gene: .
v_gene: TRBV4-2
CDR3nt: TGTGCCAGCAGCCAAGAGGCGGGGCGGGAGACCCAGTACTTC
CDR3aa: CASSQEAGRETQYF

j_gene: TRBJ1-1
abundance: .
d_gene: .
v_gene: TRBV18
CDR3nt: TGTGCCAGCTCACCAGGCGACAGATTGAACACTGAAGCTTTCTTT
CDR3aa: CASSPGDRLNTEAFF

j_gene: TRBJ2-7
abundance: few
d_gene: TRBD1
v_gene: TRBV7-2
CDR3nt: TGTGCCAGCAGCTTAGGGGACAGGGGGTCCTACGAGCAGTACTTC
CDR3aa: CASSLGDRGSYEQYF

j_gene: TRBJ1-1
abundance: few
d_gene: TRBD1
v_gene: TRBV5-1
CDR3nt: TGCGCCAGCAGCTTGGAGACAGGGGGGAACACTGAAGCTTTCTTT
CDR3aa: CASSLETGGNTEAFF

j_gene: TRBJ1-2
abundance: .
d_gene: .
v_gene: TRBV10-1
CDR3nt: TGCGCCAGGCGCGGCAGGGTTGTACATGGCTACACCTTC
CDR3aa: CARRGRVVHGYTF

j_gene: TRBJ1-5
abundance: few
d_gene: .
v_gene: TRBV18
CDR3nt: TGTGCCAGCTCACCGACAGAAAATCAGCCCCAGCATTTT
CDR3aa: CASSPTENQPQHF

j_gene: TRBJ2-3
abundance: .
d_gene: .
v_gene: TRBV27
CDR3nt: TGTGCCGCATTCGGGGGGCGAGGAGCAGATACGCAGTATTTT
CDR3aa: CAAFGGRGADTQYF

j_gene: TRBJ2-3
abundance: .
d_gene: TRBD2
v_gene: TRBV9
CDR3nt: TGTGCCAGCAGCGCAGCGGGGGGGCGGGCAGATACGCAGTATTTT
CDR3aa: CASSAAGGRADTQYF

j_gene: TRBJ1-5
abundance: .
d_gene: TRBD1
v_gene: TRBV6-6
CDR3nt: TGTGCCAGCCGGGACAGGGCGGACAATCAGCCCCAGAATTTT
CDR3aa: CASRDRADNQPQNF

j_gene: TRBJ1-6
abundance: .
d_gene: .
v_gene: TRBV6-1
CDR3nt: TGTGCCAGCAGTGAGTTGGGGGCAATCTCCGCACCCCTCCACTTT
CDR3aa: CASSELGAISAPLHF

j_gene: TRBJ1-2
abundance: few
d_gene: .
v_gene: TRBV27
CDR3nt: TGTGCCAGCAGTTTATCTACAGCTACTAACTATGGCTACACCTTC
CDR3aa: CASSLSTATNYGYTF

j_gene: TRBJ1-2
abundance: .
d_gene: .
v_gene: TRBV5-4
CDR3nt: TGTGCCAGCAGCTTGGATATCGGGGAGCCTACAGACTATGGCTACACCTTC
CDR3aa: CASSLDIGEPTDYGYTF

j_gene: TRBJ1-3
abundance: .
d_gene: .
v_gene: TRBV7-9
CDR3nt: TGTGCCAGCAGCTTAGCGGCCGGAAACACCATATATTTT
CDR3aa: CASSLAAGNTIYF

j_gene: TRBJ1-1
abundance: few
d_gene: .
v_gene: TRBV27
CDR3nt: TGTGCCAGCAGTCCTACCAGACAGAACACTGAAGCTTTCTTT
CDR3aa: CASSPTRQNTEAFF

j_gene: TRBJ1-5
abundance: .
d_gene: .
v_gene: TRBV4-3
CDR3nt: TGCGCCAGCAGCAACCGACAGGAACACTATAGCAATCAGCCCCAGCATTTT
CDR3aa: CASSNRQEHYSNQPQHF

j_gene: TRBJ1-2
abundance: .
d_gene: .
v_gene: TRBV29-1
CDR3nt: TGCAGCGCCGCGGGTGACTATGGCTACACCTTC
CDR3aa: CSAAGDYGYTF

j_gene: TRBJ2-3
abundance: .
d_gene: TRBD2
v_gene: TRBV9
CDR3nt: TGTGCCAGCAGCCCTGGGAGCGGGGGGCCGATAGATACGCAGTATTTT
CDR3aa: CASSPGSGGPIDTQYF

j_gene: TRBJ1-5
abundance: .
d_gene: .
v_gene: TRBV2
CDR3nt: TGTGCCAGCAGTGAAGACAGGCCCCCGACTAATCAGCCCCAGCATTTT
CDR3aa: CASSEDRPPTNQPQHF

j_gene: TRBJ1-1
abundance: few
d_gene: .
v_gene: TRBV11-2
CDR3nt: TGTGCCAGCAGCTCCTCGGACAGACTGAACACTGAAGCTTTCTTT
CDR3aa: CASSSSDRLNTEAFF

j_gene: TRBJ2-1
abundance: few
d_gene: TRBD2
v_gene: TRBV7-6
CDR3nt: TGTGCCAGCAGCTTAGTCCGTGGTAGCGGGGTTTCCTACAATGAGCAGTTCTTC
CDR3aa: CASSLVRGSGVSYNEQFF

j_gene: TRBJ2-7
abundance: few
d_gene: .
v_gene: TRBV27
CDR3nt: TGTGCCAGCAGTCCAACAGGGAACGAGCAGTACTTC
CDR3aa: CASSPTGNEQYF

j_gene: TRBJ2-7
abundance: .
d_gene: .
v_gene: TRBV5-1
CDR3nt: TGCGCCAGCAGCTTGTCCCTAACCTCCTACGAGCAGTACTTC
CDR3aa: CASSLSLTSYEQYF

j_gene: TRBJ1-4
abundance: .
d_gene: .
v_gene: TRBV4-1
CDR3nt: TGCGCCAGCAGCCAAGAGGTCGATCGAAATGAAAAACTGGTTTTT
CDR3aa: CASSQEVDRNEKLVF

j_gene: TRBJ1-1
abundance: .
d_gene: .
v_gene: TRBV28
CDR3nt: TGTGCCAGCAGAGCGAGTTTTACCTTGATGAACACTGAAGCTTTCTTT
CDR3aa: CASRASFTLMNTEAFF